This T cell receptor beta chain comes out of a study of CD4+ T cells in melanoma. Overall study findings and caveats: Neoantigen-specific CD4+ T cells in melanoma reportedly had diverse differentiation states.

The CDR3 is 13 residues long. The V and J ends lost 2 bases and 4 bases respectively, with 8 bases between them. Germline V gene data show CDR1 as KGHSH and CDR2 as LQKENI. This table comes from immunoSEQ multiplex PCR, and its TCRdb copy is limited to in-frame clones, with some not included. The sample holds approximately 16,000 clones, about 62% seen once. About this clone itself: Its specificity is unknown.

Sequencing input: cells from a culture (not recorded whether cultured in vitro). The chain uses TRBV18 and TRBJ1-2; D is unresolved. The sequence came from a human donor with melanoma. CDR3 sequence: CASSPVQSYGYTF. The CDR3 nucleotides read TGTGCCAGCTCACCAGTACAGAGCTATGGCTACACCTTC.